The clone carrying this T cell receptor (beta chain) appeared a few times. As to treatment: randomized to nivolumab then ipilimumab (arm A) or the reverse (arm B). No patient had prior DNA-damaging chemotherapy. Sorted cells were live CD3+CD8+, lacking CD19 and CD56, from PBMCs. J was trimmed by 1 base and V by 5 bases; bases with no gene match: 9. The CDR3 spans 16 residues. CDR1 is SGHAT and CDR2 is FQNNGV in the germline V gene. This sample was taken from a study of sequential checkpoint blockade in melanoma. Study background: First-line arms were nivolumab then ipilimumab, or the reverse, randomized 1:1. After both sequences, patients received maintenance nivolumab.

Data came from immunoSEQ multiplex PCR; TCRdb stores just in-frame clones and leaves some out. The sample lists under 20,000 clones, around 69% seen once, with approximately 20% in the top ten. This sequence originates from a human donor with melanoma. The V gene is TRBV11-2, the J gene TRBJ1-1; 8 bases are a match to TRBD1. The material sequenced was CD8+ T cells sorted from blood (inferred from file names), taken from a patient given nivolumab and ipilimumab in sequence. The chain's CDR3 is CASSHRTGRANTEAFF. CDR3 DNA: TGTGCCAGCAGCCACCGGACAGGGAGGGCGAACACTGAAGCTTTCTTT.